This TCR beta chain was recovered during a study of T-cell reconstitution after alpha-beta-depleted transplantation in children. This clonotype was recorded many times. The antigen is unknown. The ends lost 8 bases at V and 7 bases at J; junction bases unmatched: 17. The CDR3 is 16 residues long. During its preparation, the TCRbeta library received unique molecular identifiers. TCRdb reanalysed the PCR reads using MiXCR and keeps one entry per CDR3 protein. This sample has 300,000 to 350,000 distinct CDR3 sequences, with about 17% found just once. Notes on the study in general: Surviving recipient T cells and thymic progenitors accounted for the high day-60 TCRbeta diversity observed in some patients. Newly made T cells mostly supplied T-cell counts and diversity one year after transplant. Reported findings indicate that, about two months after transplant, alpha-beta T cells came from several hundred expanded clones, which were derived from non-depleted graft cells.

Specimen: PBMCs, mostly from graft donor cells, collected 360 days after TCRalphabeta/CD19-depleted stem cell transplant. This chain links TRBV12-3 or TRBV12-4 with TRBJ2-1, with TRBD2 identical over 7 bases. The sequence was collected from a male patient aged 2 to 9 who had a stem cell transplant for acute lymphoblastic leukemia, so the T cells may come from the graft donor. The CDR3, as DNA: TGTGCCAGCCGCGGGAGCGTGGTCTCCTCGTTAAATGAGCAGTTCTTC. Protein: CASRGSVVSSLNEQFF.